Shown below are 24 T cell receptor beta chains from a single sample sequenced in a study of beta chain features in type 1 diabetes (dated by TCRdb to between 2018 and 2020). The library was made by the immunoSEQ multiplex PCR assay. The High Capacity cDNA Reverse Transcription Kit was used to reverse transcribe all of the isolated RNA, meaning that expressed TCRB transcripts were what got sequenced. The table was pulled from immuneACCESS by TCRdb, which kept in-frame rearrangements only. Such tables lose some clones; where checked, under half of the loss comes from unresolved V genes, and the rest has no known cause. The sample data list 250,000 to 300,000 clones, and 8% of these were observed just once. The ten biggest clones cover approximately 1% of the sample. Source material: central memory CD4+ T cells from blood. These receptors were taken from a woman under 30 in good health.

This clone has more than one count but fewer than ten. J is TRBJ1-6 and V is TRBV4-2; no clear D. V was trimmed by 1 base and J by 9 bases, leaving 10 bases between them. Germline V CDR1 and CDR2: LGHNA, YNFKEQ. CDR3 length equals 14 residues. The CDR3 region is CASSQATASSPLHF. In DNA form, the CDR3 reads TGTGCCAGCAGCCAAGCAACAGCGAGTTCACCCCTCCACTTT.

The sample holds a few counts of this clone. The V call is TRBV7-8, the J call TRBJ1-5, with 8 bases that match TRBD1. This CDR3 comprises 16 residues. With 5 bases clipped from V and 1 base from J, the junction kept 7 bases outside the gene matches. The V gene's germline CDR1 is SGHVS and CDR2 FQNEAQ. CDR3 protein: CASSQAGTGSNQPQHF. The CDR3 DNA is TGTGCCAGCAGCCAGGCCGGGACAGGAAGCAATCAGCCCCAGCATTTT.

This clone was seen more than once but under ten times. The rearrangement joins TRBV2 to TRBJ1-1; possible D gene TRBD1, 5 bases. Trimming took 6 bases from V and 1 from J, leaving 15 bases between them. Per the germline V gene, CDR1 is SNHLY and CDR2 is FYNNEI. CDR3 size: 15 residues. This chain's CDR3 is CASSAQGHTNTEAFF. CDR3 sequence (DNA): TGTGCCAGCAGCGCGCAAGGACATACGAACACTGAAGCTTTCTTT. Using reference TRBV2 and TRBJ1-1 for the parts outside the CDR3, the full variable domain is EPEVTQTPSHQVTQMGQEVILRCVPISNHLYFYWYRQILGQKVEFLVSFYNNEISEKSEIFDDQFSVERPDGSNFTLKIRSTKLEDSAMYFCASSAQGHTNTEAFFGQGTRLTVV.

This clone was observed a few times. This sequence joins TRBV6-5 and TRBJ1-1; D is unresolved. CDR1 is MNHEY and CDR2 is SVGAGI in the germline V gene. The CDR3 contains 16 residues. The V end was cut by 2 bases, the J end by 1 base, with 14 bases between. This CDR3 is CASSYGYGRKNTEAFF. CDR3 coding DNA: TGTGCCAGCAGTTACGGCTACGGACGGAAGAACACTGAAGCTTTCTTT.

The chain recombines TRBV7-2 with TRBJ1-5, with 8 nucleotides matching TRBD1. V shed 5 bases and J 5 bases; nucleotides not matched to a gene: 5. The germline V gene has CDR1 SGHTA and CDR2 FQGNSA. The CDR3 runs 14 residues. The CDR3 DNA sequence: TGTGCCAGCAGCCTGGACAGGGAGTATCAGCCCCAGCATTTT. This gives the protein CASSLDREYQPQHF.

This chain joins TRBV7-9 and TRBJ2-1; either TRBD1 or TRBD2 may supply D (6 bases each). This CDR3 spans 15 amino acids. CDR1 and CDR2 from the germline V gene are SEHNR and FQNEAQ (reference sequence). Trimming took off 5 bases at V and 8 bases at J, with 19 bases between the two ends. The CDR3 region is CASSGGLSLGYEQFF. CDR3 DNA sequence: TGTGCCAGCAGCGGGGGGCTTTCACTAGGCTATGAGCAGTTCTTC.

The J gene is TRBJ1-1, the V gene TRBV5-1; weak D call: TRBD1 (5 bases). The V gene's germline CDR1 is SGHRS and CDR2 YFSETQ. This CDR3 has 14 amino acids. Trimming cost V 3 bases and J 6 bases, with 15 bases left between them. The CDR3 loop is CASSWGPGVAEAFF. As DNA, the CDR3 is TGCGCCAGCAGCTGGGGACCGGGGGTCGCTGAAGCTTTCTTT.

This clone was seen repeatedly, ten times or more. The CDR3 DNA reads as TGTGCCAGCAGCTCCTATGGTAGGGAGGGCCATGGCGATGAGCAGTTCTTC. Translated: CASSSYGREGHGDEQFF. This chain joins TRBV7-9 and TRBJ2-1; 7 positions match TRBD2. V lost 4 bases to trimming and J lost 8 bases; unmatched junction nucleotides: 17. From germline, CDR1 is SEHNR and CDR2 FQNEAQ (reference sequence). This CDR3 region has 17 residues. Using reference TRBV7-9 and TRBJ2-1 for the parts outside the CDR3, the full variable domain is DTGVSQNPRHKITKRGQNVTFRCDPISEHNRLYWYRQTLGQGPEFLTYFQNEAQLEKSRLLSDRFSAERPKGSFSTLEIQRTEQGDSAMYLCASSSYGREGHGDEQFFGPGTRLTVL.

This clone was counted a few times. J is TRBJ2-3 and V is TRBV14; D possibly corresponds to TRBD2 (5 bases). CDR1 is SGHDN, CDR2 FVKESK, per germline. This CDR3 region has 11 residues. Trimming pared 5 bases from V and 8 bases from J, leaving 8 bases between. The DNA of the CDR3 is TGTGCCAGCAGCTGGGGAGTTACGCAGTATTTT. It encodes CASSWGVTQYF. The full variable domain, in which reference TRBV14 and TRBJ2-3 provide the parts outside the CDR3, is EAGVTQFPSHSVIEKGQTVTLRCDPISGHDNLYWYRRVMGKEIKFLLHFVKESKQDESGMPNNRFLAERTGGTYSTLKVQPAELEDSGVYFCASSWGVTQYFGPGTRLTVL.

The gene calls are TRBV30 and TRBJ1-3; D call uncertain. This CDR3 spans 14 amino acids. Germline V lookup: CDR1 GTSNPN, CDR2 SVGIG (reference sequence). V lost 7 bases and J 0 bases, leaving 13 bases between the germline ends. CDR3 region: CASSRVGSGNTIYF. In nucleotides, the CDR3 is TGTGCCTCCTCCCGGGTGGGCTCTGGAAACACCATATATTTT.

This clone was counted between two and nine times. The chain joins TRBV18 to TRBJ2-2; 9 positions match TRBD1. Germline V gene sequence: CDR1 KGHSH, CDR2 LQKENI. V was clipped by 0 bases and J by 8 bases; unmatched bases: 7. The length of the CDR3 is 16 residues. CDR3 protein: CASSPPGQGIAGELFF. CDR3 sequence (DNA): TGTGCCAGCTCACCACCAGGACAGGGGATTGCAGGGGAGCTGTTTTTT.

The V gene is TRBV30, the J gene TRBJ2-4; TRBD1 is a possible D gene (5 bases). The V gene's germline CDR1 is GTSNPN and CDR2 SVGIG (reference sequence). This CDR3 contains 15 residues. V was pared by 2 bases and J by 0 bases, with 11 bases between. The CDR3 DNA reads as TGTGCCTGGAGTATTGGGGCTATAGCCAAAAACATTCAGTACTTC. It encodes CAWSIGAIAKNIQYF.

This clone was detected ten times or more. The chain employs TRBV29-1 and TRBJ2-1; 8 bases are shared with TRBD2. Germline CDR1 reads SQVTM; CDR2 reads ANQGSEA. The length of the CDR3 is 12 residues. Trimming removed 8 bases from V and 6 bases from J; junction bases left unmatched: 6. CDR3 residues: CSIRTSSNEQFF. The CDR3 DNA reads TGCAGCATCAGGACTAGCAGCAATGAGCAGTTCTTC.

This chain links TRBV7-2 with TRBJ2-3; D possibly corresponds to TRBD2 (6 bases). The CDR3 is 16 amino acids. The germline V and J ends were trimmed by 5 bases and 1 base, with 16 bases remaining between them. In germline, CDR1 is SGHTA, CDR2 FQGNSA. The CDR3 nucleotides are TGTGCCAGCAGCACACCGACTAGTCTACGCACAGATACGCAGTATTTT. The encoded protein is CASSTPTSLRTDTQYF.

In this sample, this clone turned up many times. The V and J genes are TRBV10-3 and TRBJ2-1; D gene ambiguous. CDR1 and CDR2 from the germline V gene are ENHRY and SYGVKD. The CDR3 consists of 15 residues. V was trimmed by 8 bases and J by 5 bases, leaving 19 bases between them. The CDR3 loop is CAIGSQGGNNNEQFF. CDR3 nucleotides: TGTGCCATCGGGTCCCAAGGCGGCAACAACAATGAGCAGTTCTTC.

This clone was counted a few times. CDR3 residues: CASSQVGQGYGYTF. The CDR3 coding sequence is TGTGCCAGCAGCCAAGTTGGCCAGGGCTATGGCTACACCTTC. The rearrangement links TRBV4-2 to TRBJ1-2, with D tentatively TRBD1 (5 bases). The V gene lost 1 base and the J gene lost 4 bases, with 10 bases spanning the gap. The CDR3 extends over 14 amino acids. Germline V gene data show CDR1 as LGHNA and CDR2 as YNFKEQ.

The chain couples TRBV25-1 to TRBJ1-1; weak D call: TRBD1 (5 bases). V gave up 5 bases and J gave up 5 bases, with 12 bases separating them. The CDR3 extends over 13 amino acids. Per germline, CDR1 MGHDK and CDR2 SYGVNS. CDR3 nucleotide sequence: TGTGCCAGCAGTATTCTAGGGGAAACTGAAGCTTTCTTT. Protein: CASSILGETEAFF.

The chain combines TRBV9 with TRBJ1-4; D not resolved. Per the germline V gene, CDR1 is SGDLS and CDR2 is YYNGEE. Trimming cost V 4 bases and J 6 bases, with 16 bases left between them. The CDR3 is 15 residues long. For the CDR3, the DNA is TGTGCCAGCAGCCCTCGAGCAATGTGGGATGAAAAACTGTTTTTT. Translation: CASSPRAMWDEKLFF.

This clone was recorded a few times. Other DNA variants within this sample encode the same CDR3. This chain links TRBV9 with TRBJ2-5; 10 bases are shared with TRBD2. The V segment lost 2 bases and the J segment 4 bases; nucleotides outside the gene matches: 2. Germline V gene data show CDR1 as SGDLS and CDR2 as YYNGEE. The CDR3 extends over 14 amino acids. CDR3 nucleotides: TGTGCCAGCAGCGTCCCTAGCGGGGGAGAGACCCAGTACTTC. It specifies CASSVPSGGETQYF.

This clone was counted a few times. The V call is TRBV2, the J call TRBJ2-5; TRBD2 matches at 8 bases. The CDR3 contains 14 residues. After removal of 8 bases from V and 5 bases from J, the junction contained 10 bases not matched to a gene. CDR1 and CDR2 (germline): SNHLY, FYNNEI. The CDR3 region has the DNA TGTGCCAGCCGGGGGGGATCGTTTTTTGAGACCCAGTACTTC. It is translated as CASRGGSFFETQYF.

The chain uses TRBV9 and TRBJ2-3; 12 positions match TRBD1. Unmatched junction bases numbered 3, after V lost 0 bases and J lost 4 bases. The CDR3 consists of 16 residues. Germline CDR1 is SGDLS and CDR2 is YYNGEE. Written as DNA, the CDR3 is TGTGCCAGCAGCGTAGTAGGGACAGGGGGCCCAGATACGCAGTATTTT. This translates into CASSVVGTGGPDTQYF.

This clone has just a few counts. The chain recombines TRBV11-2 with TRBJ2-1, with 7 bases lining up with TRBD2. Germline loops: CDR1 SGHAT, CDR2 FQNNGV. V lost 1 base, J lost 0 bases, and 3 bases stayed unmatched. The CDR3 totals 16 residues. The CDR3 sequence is CASSLVRGSSYNEQFF. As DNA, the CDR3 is TGTGCCAGCAGCTTAGTGCGGGGGAGCTCCTACAATGAGCAGTTCTTC.

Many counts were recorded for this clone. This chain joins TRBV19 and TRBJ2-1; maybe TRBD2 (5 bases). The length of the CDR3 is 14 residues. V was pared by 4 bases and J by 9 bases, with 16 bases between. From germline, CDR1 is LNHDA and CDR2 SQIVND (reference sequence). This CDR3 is CASSRAAGWSEQFF. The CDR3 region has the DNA TGTGCCAGTAGTAGAGCGGCCGGGTGGAGTGAGCAGTTCTTC.

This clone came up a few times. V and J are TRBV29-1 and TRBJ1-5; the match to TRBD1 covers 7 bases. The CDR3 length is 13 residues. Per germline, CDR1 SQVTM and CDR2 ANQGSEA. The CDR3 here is CRDRAGGGQPQHF. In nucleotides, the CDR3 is TGCAGGGATAGGGCAGGGGGTGGTCAGCCCCAGCATTTT.